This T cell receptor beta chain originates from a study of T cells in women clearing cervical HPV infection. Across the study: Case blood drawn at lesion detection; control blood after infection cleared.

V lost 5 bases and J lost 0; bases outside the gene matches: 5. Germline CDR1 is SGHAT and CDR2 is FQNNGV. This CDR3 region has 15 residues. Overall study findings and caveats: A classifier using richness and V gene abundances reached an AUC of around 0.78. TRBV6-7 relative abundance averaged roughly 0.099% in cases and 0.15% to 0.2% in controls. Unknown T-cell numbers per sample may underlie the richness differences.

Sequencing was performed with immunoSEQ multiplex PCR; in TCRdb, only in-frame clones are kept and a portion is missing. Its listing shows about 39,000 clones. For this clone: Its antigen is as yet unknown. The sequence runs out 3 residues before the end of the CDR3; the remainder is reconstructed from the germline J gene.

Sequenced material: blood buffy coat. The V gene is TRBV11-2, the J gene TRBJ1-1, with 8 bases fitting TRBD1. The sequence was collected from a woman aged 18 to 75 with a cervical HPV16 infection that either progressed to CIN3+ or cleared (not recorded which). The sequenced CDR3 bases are TGTGCCAGCAGCGATAGACAGGGGTTGAACACTGAA. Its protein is CASSDRQGLNTE. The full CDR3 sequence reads CASSDRQGLNTEAFF.